The T cell receptor (beta chain) under discussion was sequenced for a study of T-cell reconstitution after alpha-beta-depleted transplantation in children. This clonotype was counted many times. Its antigen is not identified. Broader study findings: Some patients owed their high day-60 TCRbeta diversity to surviving recipient T cells and thymic progenitors. A year had passed since transplant, and T-cell counts and diversity by then came mostly from newly produced T cells. Where alpha-beta T cells came from about two months after transplant was reportedly several hundred expanded graft clones.

V trimming: 6 bases; J trimming: 4 bases; junction bases outside the gene matches: 7. The CDR3 length is 15 residues. The germline V gene has CDR1 MNHEY and CDR2 SVGAGI. Unique molecular identifiers featured in how the TCRbeta library was prepared. MiXCR was run by TCRdb on the PCR reads, yielding one entry per CDR3 protein. Altogether almost 500,000 distinct CDR3 sequences are present, roughly a tenth being singletons, with the ten largest covering approximately 2%. This TCR came from a child aged 2-15 years with inherited bone marrow failure, due to receive a stem cell transplant. The sample consisted of PBMCs, taken before TCRalphabeta/CD19-depleted stem cell transplant. The chain employs TRBV6-5 and TRBJ2-1, with 9 positions matching TRBD1. CDR3 nucleotides: TGTGCCAGCAGGTTTCCGGGACAGGGTTACAATGAGCAGTTCTTC. Translating gives CASRFPGQGYNEQFF.